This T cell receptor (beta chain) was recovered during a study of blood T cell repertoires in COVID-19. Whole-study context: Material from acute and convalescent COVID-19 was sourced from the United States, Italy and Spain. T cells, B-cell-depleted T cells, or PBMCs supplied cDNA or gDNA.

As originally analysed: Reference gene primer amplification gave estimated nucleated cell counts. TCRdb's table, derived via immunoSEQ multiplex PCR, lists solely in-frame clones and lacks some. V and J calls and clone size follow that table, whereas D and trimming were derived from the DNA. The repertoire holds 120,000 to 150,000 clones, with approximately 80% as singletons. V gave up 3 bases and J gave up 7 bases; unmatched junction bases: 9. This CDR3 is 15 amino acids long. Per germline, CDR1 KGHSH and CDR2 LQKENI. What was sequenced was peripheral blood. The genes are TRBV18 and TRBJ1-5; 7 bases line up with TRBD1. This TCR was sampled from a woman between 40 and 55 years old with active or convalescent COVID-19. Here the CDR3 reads CASSPGQSLDQPQHF. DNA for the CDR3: TGTGCCAGCTCACCGGGACAGAGTTTAGACCAGCCCCAGCATTTT.